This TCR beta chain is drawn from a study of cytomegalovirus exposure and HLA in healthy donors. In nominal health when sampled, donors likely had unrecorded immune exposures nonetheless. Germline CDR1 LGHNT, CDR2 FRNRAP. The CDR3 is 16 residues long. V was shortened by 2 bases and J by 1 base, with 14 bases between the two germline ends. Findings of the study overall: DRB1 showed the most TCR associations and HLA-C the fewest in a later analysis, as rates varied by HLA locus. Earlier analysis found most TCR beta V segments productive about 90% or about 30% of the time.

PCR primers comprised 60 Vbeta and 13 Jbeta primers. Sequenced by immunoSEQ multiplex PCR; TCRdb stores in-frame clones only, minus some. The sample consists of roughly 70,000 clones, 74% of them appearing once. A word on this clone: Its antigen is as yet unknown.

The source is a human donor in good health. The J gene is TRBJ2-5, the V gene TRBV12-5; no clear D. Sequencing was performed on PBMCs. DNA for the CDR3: TGTGCTAGTGGTTTGTCTCTGACTCAAGTCCAAGAGACCCAGTACTTC. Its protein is CASGLSLTQVQETQYF.